This TCR beta chain appears in the sequencing data of a study of T-cell reconstitution after alpha-beta-depleted transplantation in children. The germline V gene encodes CDR1 DFQATT and CDR2 SNEGSKA (reference sequence). V lost 0 bases, J lost 7 bases, and 15 bases lay in between. There are 14 residues in the CDR3. Unique molecular identifiers were built into the TCRbeta library. TCRdb fed the PCR reads into MiXCR, producing one record per CDR3 protein. The top ten clones hold about 2.3% of a sample with approximately 520,000 distinct CDR3 sequences, 32% of them seen once. Sequencing was performed on PBMCs from the stem cell graft donor, taken from the stem cell graft. This chain links TRBV20-1 with TRBJ2-5, with D hard to call. The clonotype comes from a human donor who donated a stem cell graft to a child with aplastic anemia. Written as DNA, the CDR3 is TGCAGTGCTAGAGACATTGAGGCAGTAGGGACCCAGTACTTC. Its protein is CSARDIEAVGTQYF.